This T cell receptor (beta chain) appears in the sequencing data of a study of T cell responses to AZD1222 COVID-19 vaccine. Study-level findings and limits: At baseline, seropositivity was found in only six AZD1222 recipients. Regions 160-218 and 743-854 held dominance among vaccine-associated CD4 TCRs, which spanned spike. Two AZD1222 administrations were followed by greater Spike-specific TCR breadth and depth. Donors were chiefly white British, with a greater number of females, and clonal diversity was perhaps underestimated.

Clones were sequenced by immunoSEQ multiplex PCR, and TCRdb holds only the in-frame ones, with some missing. The sample holds approximately 150,000 clones, 91% seen once. Concerning this clone: Its specificity is not known.

This TCR was sampled from an adult in good health. The source material was peripheral blood, sampled on day 0 of AZD1222 vaccination.

CDR3 in DNA: TGCGCCAGCAGCCAAGTACGGGGCACAGATACGCAGTATTTT. Translating it yields CASSQVRGTDTQYF. The rearrangement joins TRBV4-3 to TRBJ2-3; D gene uncertain. The germline V and J ends were trimmed by 1 base and 1 base, with 6 bases remaining between them. This CDR3 is built from 14 residues. Per the germline V gene, CDR1 is LGHNA and CDR2 is YSLEER.